The 23 T cell receptor beta chains below were found in one sample sequenced in a study of cytomegalovirus exposure and HLA in healthy donors. PCR was performed using 60 Vbeta and 13 Jbeta primers. TCRdb's table, derived via immunoSEQ multiplex PCR, lists solely in-frame clones and lacks some. The sample holds some 190,000 clones, about four fifths seen once. Sequencing used PBMCs. The receptors derive from a man younger than 40 in good health and CMV-seropositive.

This clone was seen only once. The chain has TRBV4-2 and TRBJ1-1; perhaps TRBD1 as D (5 bases). V was pared by 5 bases and J by 1 base, with 14 bases between. The CDR3 sequence is 15 residues long. The germline gives CDR1 LGHNA, CDR2 YNFKEQ. This CDR3 reads CASSYQGAGNTEAFF. The CDR3 coding sequence is TGTGCCAGCAGCTATCAGGGTGCAGGGAACACTGAAGCTTTCTTT.

This chain uses TRBV5-8 with TRBJ2-3; tentatively, D is TRBD2 (7 bases). V lost 3 bases and J lost 5, with 16 bases in between. Germline lookup yields CDR1 SGHTS and CDR2 YDEGEE. The CDR3 is 15 amino acids. CDR3: CASSSGGKSRDTQYF. As DNA, the CDR3 is TGTGCCAGCAGCTCGGGGGGCAAGTCCAGAGATACGCAGTATTTT.

Only one count was recorded for this clone. The chain recombines TRBV27 with TRBJ1-2; TRBD1 matches at 7 bases. With 5 bases clipped from V and 8 bases from J, the junction kept 8 bases outside the gene matches. The germline V gene has CDR1 MNHEY and CDR2 SMNVEV (reference sequence). This CDR3 has 13 residues. The CDR3 is CASSTGQARGYTF. The CDR3 coding sequence is TGTGCCAGCAGTACAGGACAGGCGCGGGGCTACACCTTC.

The rearrangement links TRBV7-9 to TRBJ2-3, with TRBD2 matching over 11 bases. Germline V gene sequence: CDR1 SEHNR, CDR2 FQNEAQ (reference sequence). V lost 5 bases, J lost 6 bases, and 7 bases stayed unmatched. The CDR3 has 15 amino acids. The CDR3 region has the DNA TGTGCCAGCAGCCTACTAGCGGGAGTTGCCGATACGCAGTATTTT. This gives the protein CASSLLAGVADTQYF.

The chain recombines TRBV28 with TRBJ2-3; maybe TRBD1 (6 bases). Trimming took off 9 bases at V and 0 bases at J, with 22 bases between the two ends. The CDR3 has 17 residues. The germline V gene has CDR1 MDHEN and CDR2 SYDVKM. CDR3 amino acids: CASRVVRAGASTDTQYF. The CDR3 coding sequence is TGTGCCAGTCGGGTGGTGAGGGCAGGGGCAAGCACAGATACGCAGTATTTT.

This chain connects TRBV19 to TRBJ2-2, with D perhaps matching TRBD2 (6 bases). Trimming left V 5 bases short and J 2 bases short, with 21 bases between. The CDR3 consists of 18 residues. Looked up from germline, CDR1 is LNHDA and CDR2 is SQIVND (reference sequence). CDR3 protein: CASSLRDSQSFNTGELFF. The CDR3 region has the DNA TGTGCCAGTAGTCTCCGGGACTCCCAAAGCTTTAACACCGGGGAGCTGTTTTTT.

The rearrangement uses TRBV5-1 and TRBJ2-5; possible D gene TRBD1, 6 bases. The V end was cut by 5 bases, the J end by 2 bases, with 13 bases between. The germline V gene has CDR1 SGHRS and CDR2 YFSETQ. The CDR3 consists of 14 residues. The CDR3 nucleotides are TGCGCCAGCAGGAAAGGGCAGGGGCAAGAGACCCAGTACTTC. Its translation: CASRKGQGQETQYF.

The rearrangement uses TRBV5-1 and TRBJ2-1; maybe TRBD2 (6 bases). V lost 1 base and J 0 bases, leaving 11 bases between the germline ends. The CDR3 runs 16 residues. Germline V gene sequence: CDR1 SGHRS, CDR2 YFSETQ. CDR3 in amino acids: CASSLTSSSSYNEQFF. CDR3 nucleotide sequence: TGCGCCAGCAGCTTGACTAGCTCTTCCTCCTACAATGAGCAGTTCTTC.

Only a few counts were recorded for this clone. The rearrangement links TRBV7-9 to TRBJ2-5; no firm D call. From germline, CDR1 is SEHNR and CDR2 FQNEAQ (reference sequence). V gave up 1 base and J gave up 1 base, with 7 bases separating them. The CDR3 is 14 residues long. The CDR3 region has the DNA TGTGCCAGCAGCTTAGGAGATTTCCAAGAGACCCAGTACTTC. Encoded protein: CASSLGDFQETQYF.

The V call is TRBV5-6, the J call TRBJ2-1, with no clear D. The CDR3 has 12 residues. V lost 6 bases, J lost 8 bases, and 12 bases lay in between. Germline V lookup: CDR1 SGHDT, CDR2 YYEEEE. CDR3 region: CASTFGFYEQFF. For the CDR3, the DNA is TGTGCCAGCACCTTCGGGTTCTATGAGCAGTTCTTC.

About this clone: Relative to the germline gene, one junction end is altered; a read error may explain this. The rearrangement links TRBV7-6 to TRBJ2-7, with D unresolved. The length of the CDR3 is 13 residues. In germline, CDR1 is SGHVS, CDR2 FNYEAQ. CDR3 DNA sequence: TGTGCCAGCGGCTTGTCCGCCGCCCACAAGCAGTACTTC. It yields the protein CASGLSAAHKQYF.

This chain joins TRBV10-2 and TRBJ2-7; 12 nucleotides line up with TRBD2. CDR1 is WSHSY and CDR2 is SAAADI in the germline V gene. This CDR3 region has 13 residues. Germline trimming cut 4 bases from V and 5 bases from J; bases unmatched to any gene: 0. As DNA, the CDR3 is TGCGCCAGCAGTGGACTAGCGGGAGACGAGCAGTACTTC. Amino acid sequence: CASSGLAGDEQYF.

The rearrangement uses TRBV2 and TRBJ1-5; perhaps TRBD1 as D (5 bases). The CDR3 consists of 14 residues. V lost 7 bases, J lost 1 base, and 11 bases lay in between. Germline CDR1 and CDR2: SNHLY and FYNNEI. CDR3 sequence: CASTVGGSNQPQHF. The CDR3 nucleotides read TGTGCCAGCACCGTGGGGGGAAGCAATCAGCCCCAGCATTTT.

This chain joins TRBV11-1 and TRBJ2-7; possible D gene TRBD2, 5 bases. Trimming stripped 4 bases from V and 0 bases from J, with 7 bases between. CDR1 SGHAT and CDR2 FQDESV come from the germline V gene (reference sequence). The CDR3 extends over 13 amino acids. The CDR3 DNA reads TGTGCCAGCAGCTCCCGGGGCTCCTACGAGCAGTACTTC. Translation gives CASSSRGSYEQYF.

In this sample, this clone turned up a few times. This chain uses TRBV5-4 with TRBJ2-1; TRBD2 matches at 8 bases. V lost 0 bases, J lost 4 bases, and 9 bases stayed unmatched. The CDR3 runs to 17 residues. Germline CDR1 reads SGHNT; CDR2 reads YYREEE (reference sequence). Here the CDR3 reads CASSLGGGSATYNEQFF. Here the CDR3 DNA reads TGTGCCAGCAGCTTGGGCGGGGGGTCAGCAACTTACAATGAGCAGTTCTTC.

This chain joins TRBV10-3 and TRBJ2-2; TRBD1 aligns across 7 bases. Trimming cost V 6 bases and J 5 bases; bases outside gene matches: 15. The CDR3 is 17 amino acids. The germline V gene encodes CDR1 ENHRY and CDR2 SYGVKD. As DNA, the CDR3 is TGTGCCATCAGCCAAAGGGACAGAGGAACTCGAACCGGGGAGCTGTTTTTT. As protein: CAISQRDRGTRTGELFF.

The CDR3 DNA reads TGCAGCGTTACCCAGGGCTCCGGGGCCAACGTCCTGACTTTC. This translates into CSVTQGSGANVLTF. This chain connects TRBV29-1 to TRBJ2-6; a weak D match, TRBD1 (5 bases). The CDR3 extends over 14 amino acids. V was shortened by 5 bases and J by 4 bases, with 12 bases between the two germline ends. CDR1 is SQVTM and CDR2 is ANQGSEA in the germline V gene.

V gene TRBV9 combines with J gene TRBJ1-1, with D maybe TRBD1 (5 bases). With 2 bases removed from V and 8 bases from J, the gap between germline ends came to 16 bases. Per germline, CDR1 SGDLS and CDR2 YYNGEE. CDR3 length: 14 amino acids. The DNA for the CDR3 is TGTGCCAGCAGCGTCCGGGGAGGGGAGTTAGAAGCTTTCTTT. Its protein is CASSVRGGELEAFF.

This chain joins TRBV18 and TRBJ2-7; 7 positions match TRBD2. The length of the CDR3 is 16 residues. V shed 3 bases and J 3 bases; nucleotides not matched to a gene: 11. CDR1 is KGHSH, CDR2 LQKENI, per germline. The CDR3 loop reads CASSPARAGVDYEQYF. The DNA for the CDR3 is TGTGCCAGCTCACCCGCCAGGGCGGGAGTGGACTACGAGCAGTACTTC.

This chain connects TRBV5-8 to TRBJ2-7; perhaps TRBD1 as D (6 bases). CDR3 length equals 12 residues. Trimming left V 4 bases short and J 4 bases short, with 9 bases between. Germline V lookup: CDR1 SGHTS, CDR2 YDEGEE. The CDR3 DNA reads TGTGCCAGCAGCCTAGGGGGATACGAGCAGTACTTC. Translation: CASSLGGYEQYF.

V and J are TRBV2 and TRBJ2-2; 11 bases agree with TRBD1. V was clipped by 4 bases and J by 6 bases; unmatched bases: 1. This CDR3 has 14 amino acids. CDR1 is SNHLY, CDR2 FYNNEI, per germline. This chain's CDR3 is CASSGDRGSGELFF. CDR3 DNA sequence: TGTGCCAGCAGTGGGGACAGGGGGTCCGGGGAGCTGTTTTTT.

V and J are TRBV9 and TRBJ2-7; D may be TRBD2 (7 bases). The CDR3 spans 14 residues. The germline V gene encodes CDR1 SGDLS and CDR2 YYNGEE. V dropped 0 bases and J dropped 5 bases, with 12 bases sitting between them. The CDR3 nucleotides read TGTGCCAGCAGCGTAGGTGGGGGGGCCGACGAGCAGTACTTC. Protein: CASSVGGGADEQYF. The full variable domain, with the rest looked up from reference TRBV9 and TRBJ2-7, is DSGVTQTPKHLITATGQRVTLRCSPRSGDLSVYWYQQSLDQGLQFLIQYYNGEERAKGNILERFSAQQFPDLHSELNLSSLELGDSALYFCASSVGGGADEQYFGPGTRLTVT.

The chain combines TRBV5-1 with TRBJ1-3, with D tentatively TRBD1 (5 bases). Trimming took 0 bases from V and 4 from J, leaving 8 bases between them. CDR1 and CDR2 from the germline V gene are SGHRS and YFSETQ. The CDR3 is 14 residues long. CDR3: CASSLGGVGNTIYF. The CDR3 DNA sequence: TGCGCCAGCAGCTTGGGGGGCGTCGGAAACACCATATATTTT.